The T cell receptor beta chain described here comes from a study of T cell responses to AZD1222 COVID-19 vaccine. The protocol was immunoSEQ multiplex PCR, while the TCRdb copy is restricted to in-frame clones and leaves out a portion. The profile shows 120,000 to 150,000 clones, around 90% of them singletons. After removal of 1 base from V and 3 bases from J, the junction contained 6 bases not matched to a gene. This CDR3 is built from 15 residues. Germline values: CDR1 LNHNV, CDR2 YYDKDF (reference sequence). Second doses at about 4 or about 12 weeks were pooled. The chain links TRBV15 to TRBJ2-7; 7 bases are shared with TRBD2. The TCR comes from an adult who received the AZD1222 COVID-19 vaccine. The sequencing used peripheral blood, collected 28 days after the second AZD1222 dose. CDR3 bases: TGTGCCACCAGCAGAGGAAGGACTAGAAGCTACGAGCAGTACTTC. Amino acids: CATSRGRTRSYEQYF.